This TCR beta chain was captured by sequencing in a study of OX40 agonist ivuxolimab in advanced cancers. Findings and limits, study-wide: There were, on average, more expanded clones in CD8+ T cells than in CD4+. Clonal expansion was seen in CD4+ and CD8+ blood T cells by week 6 at 0.1 to 3.0 mg/kg.

The CDR3 loop spans 14 amino acids. Germline CDR1 and CDR2: SNHLY and FYNNEI. V lost 11 bases to trimming and J lost 0 bases, with 17 bases between them. For this clone: What it recognizes is unknown.

The protocol was immunoSEQ multiplex PCR, while the TCRdb copy is restricted to in-frame clones and leaves out a portion. The sample contains fewer than 70,000 clones, roughly 85% of which appear only once. The chain employs TRBV2 and TRBJ2-7; either TRBD1 or TRBD2 may supply D (5 bases each). Specimen: CD4+ or CD8+ T cells sorted from blood, collected in a trial of the OX40 agonist ivuxolimab. This receptor was taken from an adult with an advanced solid tumor such as melanoma, head and neck, liver or kidney cancer. CDR3 protein: CAGTGRRSSYEQYF. DNA for the CDR3: TGTGCCGGAACAGGACGGAGGAGCTCCTACGAGCAGTACTTC.